Presented here are 29 T cell receptor beta chains from one specimen sequenced in a study of blood T cell repertoires in COVID-19. Data came from immunoSEQ multiplex PCR; TCRdb stores just in-frame clones and leaves some out. Of some 300,000 clones in the sample, under 90% were seen once. The sequencing sample was made of PBMCs or T cells enriched from blood (not recorded which). Source of these receptors: a woman aged 45-65 years who had been exposed to COVID-19.

The rearrangement joins TRBV5-6 to TRBJ2-2, with TRBD1 matching over 8 bases. Trimming cost V 0 bases and J 9 bases; bases outside gene matches: 7. The germline V gene encodes CDR1 SGHDT and CDR2 YYEEEE. The CDR3 loop spans 15 amino acids. CDR3 loop: CASSLVQGAGRELFF. The DNA for the CDR3 is TGTGCCAGCAGCTTGGTGCAGGGGGCGGGGCGGGAGCTGTTTTTT.

This clone was observed a few times. The rearrangement joins TRBV30 to TRBJ2-7; D is possibly TRBD2 (5 bases). The CDR3 sequence is 13 residues long. Germline CDR1 and CDR2: GTSNPN and SVGIG (reference sequence). Trimming took 1 base from V and 2 from J, leaving 9 bases between them. The CDR3 region has the DNA TGTGCCTGGAGTGCAAGCGGACCCTACGAGCAGTACTTC. Amino acid sequence: CAWSASGPYEQYF.

V usage is TRBV5-5 and J usage is TRBJ2-7; D is unresolved. The CDR3 totals 11 residues. Germline CDR1 is SGHKS and CDR2 is YYEKEE (reference sequence). The germline V and J ends were trimmed by 0 bases and 4 bases, with 2 bases remaining between them. As DNA, the CDR3 is TGTGCCAGCAGCTTGGCATACGAGCAGTACTTC. Translating it yields CASSLAYEQYF.

Details on this clone: Different DNA sequences within this sample yield the same CDR3. The rearrangement joins TRBV5-1 to TRBJ2-3, with 11 bases matching TRBD2. The CDR3 is 16 amino acids. CDR1 SGHRS and CDR2 YFSETQ come from the germline V gene. The junction had 5 bases not matched to a gene; V was cut back by 1 base and J by 4 bases. The CDR3 DNA is TGCGCCAGCAGCTTGCGGCTAGCGGGGGGTCCAGATACGCAGTATTTT. This gives the protein CASSLRLAGGPDTQYF. The full variable domain, rest sourced from reference TRBV5-1 and TRBJ2-3, is KAGVTQTPRYLIKTRGQQVTLSCSPISGHRSVSWYQQTPGQGLQFLFEYFSETQRNKGNFPGRFSGRQFSNSRSEMNVSTLELGDSALYLCASSLRLAGGPDTQYFGPGTRLTVL.

The rearrangement uses TRBV5-4 and TRBJ1-5; TRBD1 matches 7 bases. The CDR3 spans 16 residues. V gave up 4 bases and J gave up 0 bases; unmatched junction bases: 7. Germline lookup yields CDR1 SGHNT and CDR2 YYREEE (reference sequence). The CDR3 sequence is CASSKGTDLSNQPQHF. CDR3 DNA: TGTGCCAGCAGCAAAGGGACAGACCTTAGCAATCAGCCCCAGCATTTT.

The chain couples TRBV19 to TRBJ2-5; D gene unclear. The V gene lost 1 base and the J gene lost 4 bases, with 10 bases spanning the gap. Germline CDR1 and CDR2: LNHDA and SQIVND (reference sequence). The CDR3 loop spans 14 amino acids. The CDR3 DNA is TGTGCCAGTAGTATAGGGCCGGCAGGAGAGACCCAGTACTTC. This codes for CASSIGPAGETQYF.

The chain recombines TRBV27 with TRBJ1-6, with TRBD1 identical over 7 bases. The CDR3 has 17 amino acids. V dropped 3 bases and J dropped 8; count of bases not matched to a gene: 13. The germline gives CDR1 MNHEY, CDR2 SMNVEV (reference sequence). CDR3 region: CASSFTGNGDRHSPLHF. The CDR3 DNA reads TGTGCCAGCAGTTTCACAGGGAACGGGGACAGACATTCACCCCTCCACTTT.

V and J are TRBV25-1 and TRBJ1-2, with D unresolved. Between the trimmed V and J ends, which lost 3 bases and 3 bases, there was a span of 14 bases. Germline V lookup: CDR1 MGHDK, CDR2 SYGVNS. The CDR3 has 15 residues. CDR3 DNA: TGTGCCAGCAGTGATTTATCTGTCGGGGACTATGGCTACACCTTC. It translates to CASSDLSVGDYGYTF.

This clone was seen only a few times. V usage is TRBV2 and J usage is TRBJ1-5, with TRBD1 as a possible D gene (5 bases). V was clipped by 3 bases and J by 3 bases, with 9 bases between them. This CDR3 is 14 amino acids long. Looked up from germline, CDR1 is SNHLY and CDR2 is FYNNEI. CDR3 protein: CASSDRAYNQPQHF. The CDR3 coding sequence is TGTGCCAGCAGTGACAGGGCCTACAATCAGCCCCAGCATTTT.

The chain links TRBV5-1 to TRBJ2-3, with D tentatively TRBD2 (6 bases). The CDR3 is 16 residues long. Trimming took off 4 bases at V and 0 bases at J, with 15 bases between the two ends. The germline CDR1 and CDR2 sequences are SGHRS and YFSETQ. The CDR3 DNA sequence: TGCGCCAGCAGCCTAGGCGGGACCTCTAGCACAGATACGCAGTATTTT. Its translation is CASSLGGTSSTDTQYF.

V is TRBV7-2 and J is TRBJ1-5; perhaps TRBD1 as D (6 bases). Looked up from germline, CDR1 is SGHTA and CDR2 is FQGNSA. The CDR3 has 18 residues. Trimming took off 5 bases at V and 2 bases at J, with 22 bases between the two ends. The CDR3 loop reads CASSPGGPLISGNQPQHF. In DNA, the CDR3 is TGTGCCAGCAGCCCCGGGGGGCCACTAATATCGGGCAATCAGCCCCAGCATTTT.

This clone was seen a single time. This chain uses TRBV9 with TRBJ2-1, with TRBD1 matching 7 bases. From germline, CDR1 is SGDLS and CDR2 YYNGEE. V gave up 3 bases and J gave up 3 bases; unmatched junction bases: 3. This CDR3 is built from 14 residues. DNA for the CDR3: TGTGCCAGCAGCGCCAGGGGGTACTACAATGAGCAGTTCTTC. Protein sequence: CASSARGYYNEQFF.

The rearrangement joins TRBV30 to TRBJ2-7, with 8 bases aligning to TRBD1. Trimming at V came to 1 base and at J to 2 bases, leaving 1 base not matched to a gene. Germline V gene lookup returns CDR1 GTSNPN and CDR2 SVGIG (reference sequence). The CDR3 length is 13 residues. CDR3 residues: CAWSEGQAYEQYF. Written as DNA, the CDR3 is TGTGCCTGGAGTGAGGGACAGGCCTACGAGCAGTACTTC.

The rearrangement links TRBV28 to TRBJ2-1, with TRBD1 matching 8 bases. CDR1 MDHEN and CDR2 SYDVKM come from the germline V gene. V shed 6 bases, J shed 5 bases, and the junction held 6 bases outside the gene matches. The CDR3 has 14 residues. The CDR3 DNA reads as TGTGCCAGCAGACCGGGACAGGCTCACAATGAGCAGTTCTTC. The encoded protein is CASRPGQAHNEQFF. Full variable domain (outside the CDR3, taken from reference TRBV28 and TRBJ2-1): DVKVTQSSRYLVKRTGEKVFLECVQDMDHENMFWYRQDPGLGLRLIYFSYDVKMKEKGDIPEGYSVSREKKERFSLILESASTNQTSMYLCASRPGQAHNEQFFGPGTRLTVL.

The table lists this clone with a count of one. The V and J genes are TRBV28 and TRBJ2-7, with 9 bases that match TRBD1. CDR1 is MDHEN and CDR2 is SYDVKM in the germline V gene. V dropped 6 bases and J dropped 5; count of bases not matched to a gene: 8. The CDR3 runs to 14 residues. CDR3 in DNA: TGTGCCAGCAGCATAGGGACAGGGAGCCACGAGCAGTACTTC. Encoded protein: CASSIGTGSHEQYF.

The chain is built from TRBV6-1 and TRBJ2-2; a possible D gene is TRBD2 (6 bases). Between the trimmed V and J ends, which lost 0 bases and 6 bases, there was a span of 8 bases. The CDR3 has 14 amino acids. From germline, CDR1 is MNHNS and CDR2 SASEGT. The CDR3 protein is CASSEAGGSGELFF. The CDR3 DNA reads as TGTGCCAGCAGTGAAGCCGGAGGGTCCGGGGAGCTGTTTTTT.

V is TRBV5-1 and J is TRBJ1-1; tentatively, D is TRBD1 (5 bases). There are 15 residues in the CDR3. Trimming left V 0 bases short and J 1 base short, with 10 bases between. Germline V gives CDR1 SGHRS, CDR2 YFSETQ. CDR3 residues: CASSLEGQTNTEAFF. CDR3 nucleotide sequence: TGCGCCAGCAGCTTGGAAGGACAAACGAACACTGAAGCTTTCTTT. Full variable domain (rest looked up from reference TRBV5-1 and TRBJ1-1): KAGVTQTPRYLIKTRGQQVTLSCSPISGHRSVSWYQQTPGQGLQFLFEYFSETQRNKGNFPGRFSGRQFSNSRSEMNVSTLELGDSALYLCASSLEGQTNTEAFFGQGTRLTVV.

This chain links TRBV15 with TRBJ1-6, with D perhaps TRBD1 (5 bases). Between the trimmed V and J ends, which lost 1 base and 8 bases, there was a span of 12 bases. This CDR3 is 15 amino acids long. Germline V lookup: CDR1 LNHNV, CDR2 YYDKDF (reference sequence). CDR3 loop: CATSRADSLDSPLHF. In DNA form, the CDR3 reads TGTGCCACCAGCAGAGCCGACAGCCTTGATTCACCCCTCCACTTT.

V gene TRBV28 combines with J gene TRBJ2-5; 7 bases align to TRBD2. Germline CDR1 is MDHEN and CDR2 is SYDVKM. V lost 6 bases and J lost 3; bases outside the gene matches: 13. CDR3 length: 16 residues. The CDR3 reads CASRSMERGREETQYF. The CDR3 DNA sequence: TGTGCCAGCAGGTCCATGGAGAGAGGGAGGGAAGAGACCCAGTACTTC.

This clone was counted a single time. This chain uses TRBV28 with TRBJ1-5, with 7 bases lining up with TRBD1. Germline CDR1 and CDR2: MDHEN and SYDVKM. After removal of 5 bases from V and 2 bases from J, the junction contained 6 bases not matched to a gene. The length of the CDR3 is 15 residues. In DNA, the CDR3 is TGTGCCAGCAGTGGAGGGGGCGGCGGCAATCAGCCCCAGCATTTT. Translated: CASSGGGGGNQPQHF.

The chain uses TRBV24-1 and TRBJ2-2, with D perhaps TRBD1 (6 bases). Germline lookup yields CDR1 KGHDR and CDR2 SFDVKD. V was pared by 3 bases and J by 1 base, with 11 bases between. CDR3 size: 16 residues. This chain's CDR3 is CATSDTGIMNTGELFF. The CDR3 region has the DNA TGTGCCACCAGTGATACAGGGATTATGAACACCGGGGAGCTGTTTTTT.

The rearrangement links TRBV7-9 to TRBJ2-2; TRBD1 agrees at 8 bases. The CDR3 loop spans 17 amino acids. The trim removed 2 bases at V and 1 base at J, leaving 6 bases unmatched. The germline V gene has CDR1 SEHNR and CDR2 FQNEAQ (reference sequence). In DNA, the CDR3 is TGTGCCAGCAGCTTATATGGAGACAGGGGGAACACCGGGGAGCTGTTTTTT. Translating it yields CASSLYGDRGNTGELFF.

This clone has just a few counts. J is TRBJ1-1 and V is TRBV28; possibly TRBD1 for D (6 bases). Trimming shortened V by 3 bases and J by 7 bases, and 15 bases separated the two germline ends. This CDR3 comprises 14 residues. Germline V gene sequence: CDR1 MDHEN, CDR2 SYDVKM. CDR3 DNA sequence: TGTGCCAGCAGTTTTCTGCCCCCACAGGGTGAAGCTTTCTTT. It is translated as CASSFLPPQGEAFF.

The chain employs TRBV7-9 and TRBJ2-7, with TRBD1 matching over 8 bases. V trimming: 2 bases; J trimming: 1 base; junction bases outside the gene matches: 7. CDR1 is SEHNR, CDR2 FQNEAQ, per germline (reference sequence). The CDR3 has 16 amino acids. The CDR3 protein is CASSLTSDRESYEQYF. In DNA form, the CDR3 reads TGTGCCAGCAGCTTAACCTCGGACAGGGAATCCTACGAGCAGTACTTC.

There are a few counts of this clone. The identical CDR3 is also encoded by other nucleotide sequences in the sample. This chain joins TRBV19 and TRBJ2-5, with 7 positions matching TRBD1. This CDR3 spans 14 amino acids. After removal of 5 bases from V and 2 bases from J, the junction contained 5 bases not matched to a gene. Germline loops: CDR1 LNHDA, CDR2 SQIVND (reference sequence). CDR3 in amino acids: CASSFPGQQETQYF. In DNA form, the CDR3 reads TGTGCCAGTAGTTTCCCGGGACAGCAAGAGACCCAGTACTTC. Drawing the rest from reference TRBV19 and TRBJ2-5, the complete variable domain is DGGITQSPKYLFRKEGQNVTLSCEQNLNHDAMYWYRQDPGQGLRLIYYSQIVNDFQKGDIAEGYSVSREKKESFPLTVTSAQKNPTAFYLCASSFPGQQETQYFGPGTRLLVL.

V usage is TRBV19 and J usage is TRBJ2-5, with TRBD1 matching 7 bases. From germline, CDR1 is LNHDA and CDR2 SQIVND (reference sequence). Trimming at V came to 4 bases and at J to 2 bases, leaving 7 bases not matched to a gene. The CDR3 has 15 residues. The CDR3 nucleotides read TGTGCCAGTAGTAGCCGACAGGGCGGGCAAGAGACCCAGTACTTC. This sequence encodes CASSSRQGGQETQYF.

The CDR3 bases are TGTGCCAGCAGCAACAGGGGGCGGGAAGAAAAACTGTTTTTT. This encodes CASSNRGREEKLFF. The chain recombines TRBV28 with TRBJ1-4; 9 bases match TRBD1. Germline values: CDR1 MDHEN, CDR2 SYDVKM. The V and J ends lost 6 bases and 8 bases, in that order; junction bases with no gene match: 7. The CDR3 contains 14 residues. Supplemented by reference TRBV28 and TRBJ1-4, the full variable domain reads DVKVTQSSRYLVKRTGEKVFLECVQDMDHENMFWYRQDPGLGLRLIYFSYDVKMKEKGDIPEGYSVSREKKERFSLILESASTNQTSMYLCASSNRGREEKLFFGSGTQLSVL.

The chain couples TRBV2 to TRBJ1-4; a possible D gene is TRBD1 (5 bases). Trimming took off 3 bases at V and 1 base at J, with 9 bases between the two ends. The CDR3 loop spans 15 amino acids. Germline V gives CDR1 SNHLY, CDR2 FYNNEI. CDR3: CASSEGQRTNEKLFF. CDR3 DNA sequence: TGTGCCAGCAGTGAGGGGCAGCGAACTAATGAAAAACTGTTTTTT. The full variable domain, its missing parts supplied by reference TRBV2 and TRBJ1-4, is EPEVTQTPSHQVTQMGQEVILRCVPISNHLYFYWYRQILGQKVEFLVSFYNNEISEKSEIFDDQFSVERPDGSNFTLKIRSTKLEDSAMYFCASSEGQRTNEKLFFGSGTQLSVL.

The chain recombines TRBV13 with TRBJ2-1, with 14 bases aligning to TRBD2. Trimming cost V 4 bases and J 5 bases; bases outside gene matches: 1. CDR3 size: 15 residues. Germline assignment: CDR1 PRHDT and CDR2 FYEKMQ (reference sequence). The CDR3 region is CASSSGLAGDNEQFF. The CDR3 DNA sequence: TGTGCCAGCAGCTCGGGACTAGCGGGGGACAATGAGCAGTTCTTC.